This T cell receptor beta chain was obtained from a study of T cell repertoires in cytomegalovirus infection. Study background: Public TCR beta signatures provided an indication of both CMV infection and a matching HLA type.

TCRdb re-analysed the reads in MiXCR, keeping a single row per CDR3 protein. The sample consists of 750,000 to 900,000 distinct CDR3 sequences, roughly 29% of them appearing once. This clonotype appeared many times. The target antigen is unknown. The ends were cut back, 1 base at V and 3 bases at J, with 16 bases in the middle. The CDR3 sequence is 16 residues long. Germline V gene sequence: CDR1 SGHVS, CDR2 FNYEAQ. General study points: Cumulative public TCR beta family frequency identified carriers of CMV plus the relevant HLA.

The TCR sequence derives from a human donor in good health (CMV status not recorded). Some clones in this sample may be carry-over from other donors' samples. V usage is TRBV7-6 and J usage is TRBJ2-7; no definite D call. The specimen was cultured CD8+ T cells from PBMCs, collected from culture after CMV antigen stimulation. CDR3 in amino acids: CASSLDADQTYYEQYF. The CDR3 coding sequence is TGTGCCAGCAGCTTAGACGCAGACCAAACTTACTACGAGCAGTACTTC.